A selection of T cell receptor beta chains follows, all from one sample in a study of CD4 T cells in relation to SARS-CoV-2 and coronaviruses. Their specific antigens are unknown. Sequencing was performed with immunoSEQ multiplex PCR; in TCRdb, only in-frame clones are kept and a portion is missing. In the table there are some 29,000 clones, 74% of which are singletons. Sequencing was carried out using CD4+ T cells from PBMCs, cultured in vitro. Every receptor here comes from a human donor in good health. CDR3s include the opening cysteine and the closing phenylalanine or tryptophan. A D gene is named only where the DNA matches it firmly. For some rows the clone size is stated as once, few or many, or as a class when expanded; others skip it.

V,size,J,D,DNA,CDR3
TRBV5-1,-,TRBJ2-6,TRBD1,TGCGCCAGCAGCTTGAGCCCGGGACAGGGGGCTCAGGGCGTCCTGACTTTC,CASSLSPGQGAQGVLTF
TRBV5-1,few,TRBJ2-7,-,TGCGCCAGCAGCTTCGAGCCAAACTTCGAGCAGTACTTC,CASSFEPNFEQYF
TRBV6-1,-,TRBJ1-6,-,TGTGCCAGCAGTGAAGGCAGGGTTTCACCCCTCCACTTT,CASSEGRVSPLHF
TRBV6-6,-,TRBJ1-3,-,TGTGCCAGCAGTTACCCCCCCGCGCGGGGAGGAAACACCATATATTTT,CASSYPPARGGNTIYF
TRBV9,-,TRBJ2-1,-,TGTGCCAGCAGCGTAGGGCAGGTCACCCTCAATGAGCAGTTCTTC,CASSVGQVTLNEQFF
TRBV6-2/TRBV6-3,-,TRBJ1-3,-,TGTGCCAGCAGTTCGACAGACTCTGGAAACACCATATATTTT,CASSSTDSGNTIYF
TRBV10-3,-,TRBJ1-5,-,TGTGCCATCAGTGAACGGGGGACGGAGGATCAGCCCCAGCATTTT,CAISERGTEDQPQHF
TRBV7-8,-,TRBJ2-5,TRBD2,TGTGCCAGCAGCTTAGGTTGGCGGGGGGGCCCTAAGGGAGAGACCCAGTACTTC,CASSLGWRGGPKGETQYF
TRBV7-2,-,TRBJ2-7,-,TGTGCCAGCAGCCCCCGGGGAGACATTTCCGAGCAGTACTTC,CASSPRGDISEQYF
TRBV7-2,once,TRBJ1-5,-,TGTGCCAGCAGCTTAGGGGAGTTTGGTCAGCCCCAGCATTTT,CASSLGEFGQPQHF
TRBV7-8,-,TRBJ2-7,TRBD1,TGTGCCAGCAGCAAACCAGGGCGACAGGGGGCCCACGAGCAGTACTTC,CASSKPGRQGAHEQYF
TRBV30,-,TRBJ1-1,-,TGTGCCTGGAGTAGGATAGCAAACACTGAAGCTTTCTTT,CAWSRIANTEAFF
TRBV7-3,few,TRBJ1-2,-,TGTGCCAGCAGCTTAGAGGCAGGGAGGTCGTATGGCTACACCTTC,CASSLEAGRSYGYTF
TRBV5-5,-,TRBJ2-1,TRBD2,TGTGCCAGCAGCTTACGGACTAGCCTCAATGAGCAGTTCTTC,CASSLRTSLNEQFF
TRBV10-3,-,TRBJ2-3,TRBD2,TGTGCCATCAGATCGACTAGCCCTAGCACAGATACGCAGTATTTT,CAIRSTSPSTDTQYF
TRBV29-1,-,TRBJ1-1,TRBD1,TGCAGCGTTGTGGGGGCCCGGGGACAGTTGAACACTGAAGCTTTCTTT,CSVVGARGQLNTEAFF
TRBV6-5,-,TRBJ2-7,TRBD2,TGTGCCAGCAGTTACGGACCACTAGCGGCCGACGCGCAGTACTTC,CASSYGPLAADAQYF
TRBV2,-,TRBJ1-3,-,TGTGCCAGCAGTATGGGTGGAAACACCATATATTTT,CASSMGGNTIYF
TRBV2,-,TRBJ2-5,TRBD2,TGTGCCAGCAGTGAGATCCTAGCGGGACCGAACCAAGAGACCCAGTACTTC,CASSEILAGPNQETQYF
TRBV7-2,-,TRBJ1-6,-,TGTGCCAGCAGCTTAGGTGGGGGAACCAATTCACCCCTCCACTTT,CASSLGGGTNSPLHF